These 23 T cell receptor beta chains share one sample of origin, sequenced in a study of T cell responses to AZD1222 COVID-19 vaccine. Profiling relied on immunoSEQ multiplex PCR, and the TCRdb table lists in-frame clones only, not all of them. Of around 110,000 clones in the sample, approximately 93% were seen once. Here the sequenced sample was peripheral blood, taken on day 0 of AZD1222 vaccination. The receptors derive from an adult in good health.

V gene TRBV7-9 combines with J gene TRBJ1-1; D perhaps matches TRBD1 (5 bases). There are 14 residues in the CDR3. Germline V gives CDR1 SEHNR, CDR2 FQNEAQ (reference sequence). V was cut by 4 bases and J by 7 bases, with 16 bases left in between. The CDR3 region is CASSSFSGRVEAFF. The CDR3, as DNA: TGTGCCAGCAGCTCCTTCTCGGGGCGGGTTGAAGCTTTCTTT.

This clone was seen a single time. V is TRBV24-1 and J is TRBJ2-2; D is undetermined. CDR1 is KGHDR, CDR2 SFDVKD, per germline. The CDR3 runs to 15 residues. The V end lost 4 bases, the J end lost 1 base, and 9 bases lay between the germline ends. The CDR3 sequence: CATSEQRRNTGELFF. The CDR3 DNA follows: TGTGCCACCAGTGAACAGCGCCGGAACACCGGGGAGCTGTTTTTT.

This chain joins TRBV7-2 and TRBJ1-2; D is ambiguous. Per the germline V gene, CDR1 is SGHTA and CDR2 is FQGNSA. The CDR3 contains 15 residues. Trimming cost V 5 bases and J 4 bases, with 17 bases left between them. CDR3 coding DNA: TGTGCCAGCAGCCGCGTAGGGTCAGGTCTCTATGGCTACACCTTC. Its translation: CASSRVGSGLYGYTF.

The chain uses TRBV6-5 and TRBJ1-1; the D gene is possibly TRBD1 (5 bases). CDR3 length: 14 amino acids. Looked up from germline, CDR1 is MNHEY and CDR2 is SVGAGI. V lost 0 bases to trimming and J lost 5 bases, with 10 bases between them. CDR3 DNA sequence: TGTGCCAGCAGTTACTCGAGTGGGGGGACTGAAGCTTTCTTT. It is translated as CASSYSSGGTEAFF.

The rearrangement uses TRBV5-4 and TRBJ1-2; the D is unclear. Germline V gene lookup returns CDR1 SGHNT and CDR2 YYREEE (reference sequence). Trimming stripped 6 bases from V and 2 bases from J, with 17 bases between. This CDR3 comprises 15 residues. The CDR3 loop reads CASTHLAGLNYGYTF. In nucleotides, the CDR3 is TGTGCCAGCACACACTTGGCCGGGTTGAACTATGGCTACACCTTC.

The rearrangement joins TRBV19 to TRBJ2-7; a possible D gene is TRBD2 (5 bases). Between the trimmed V and J ends, which lost 5 bases and 4 bases, there was a span of 21 bases. This CDR3 contains 16 residues. Germline CDR1 reads LNHDA; CDR2 reads SQIVND (reference sequence). In nucleotides, the CDR3 is TGTGCCAGTAGTTCAGACACGGACGCGGGTCATTACGAGCAGTACTTC. Amino acid sequence: CASSSDTDAGHYEQYF.

The V gene is TRBV11-1, the J gene TRBJ2-1; 7 bases are a match to TRBD2. V shed 5 bases, J shed 8 bases, and the junction held 9 bases outside the gene matches. The CDR3 is made up of 14 amino acids. Germline CDR1 SGHAT, CDR2 FQDESV (reference sequence). The CDR3: CASSQRTSWDEQFF. The CDR3 DNA reads TGTGCCAGCAGCCAGAGGACTAGTTGGGATGAGCAGTTCTTC.

The CDR3 DNA is TGTGCCAGCAAGGGTCACACTGAAGCTTTCTTT. Translating gives CASKGHTEAFF. V and J are TRBV6-5 and TRBJ1-1; no definite D call. CDR1 and CDR2 (germline): MNHEY, SVGAGI. Trimming left V 7 bases short and J 3 bases short, with 6 bases between. The CDR3 is 11 residues long.

The chain has TRBV28 and TRBJ1-2; possible D gene TRBD1, 5 bases. Deletions cut 6 bases from V and 1 base from J, with 9 bases between. Germline CDR1 and CDR2: MDHEN and SYDVKM. CDR3 length equals 13 residues. CDR3 amino acids: CASRVDSNYGYTF. For the CDR3, the DNA is TGTGCCAGCAGAGTAGACAGTAACTATGGCTACACCTTC.

The J gene is TRBJ2-7, the V gene TRBV28, with D perhaps TRBD1 or TRBD2 (6 bases each). This CDR3 spans 16 amino acids. Germline CDR1 is MDHEN and CDR2 is SYDVKM. The ends were cut back, 1 base at V and 2 bases at J, with 15 bases in the middle. In nucleotides, the CDR3 is TGTGCCAGCAGTTTATATCAGGGGCGGGGAGCCTACGAGCAGTACTTC. Translation: CASSLYQGRGAYEQYF.

This sequence joins TRBV4-2 and TRBJ2-3; D is possibly TRBD2 (6 bases). The CDR3 consists of 14 residues. Germline V gene data show CDR1 as LGHNA and CDR2 as YNFKEQ. The ends were cut back, 0 bases at V and 4 bases at J, with 8 bases in the middle. The CDR3 spells CASSQDTGADTQYF. DNA for the CDR3: TGTGCCAGCAGCCAAGATACGGGGGCAGATACGCAGTATTTT.

V and J are TRBV6-1 and TRBJ1-5, with D possibly matching TRBD1 (6 bases). Germline CDR1 is MNHNS and CDR2 is SASEGT. The CDR3 totals 15 residues. V shed 2 bases and J shed 7 bases, with 15 bases lying between them. The CDR3, as DNA: TGTGCCAGCAGTGAAAATGGAGGGGGACGCCAGCCCCAGCATTTT. It encodes CASSENGGGRQPQHF.

This chain links TRBV27 with TRBJ2-1; TRBD1 agrees at 7 bases. The germline V gene encodes CDR1 MNHEY and CDR2 SMNVEV (reference sequence). The CDR3 has 14 amino acids. V was clipped by 5 bases and J by 5 bases; unmatched bases: 6. The CDR3 spells CASSDRERDNEQFF. The CDR3 bases are TGTGCCAGCAGTGACAGGGAGAGGGACAATGAGCAGTTCTTC.

This sequence joins TRBV12-5 and TRBJ2-1; D is possibly TRBD1 (6 bases). V was trimmed by 0 bases and J by 6 bases, leaving 12 bases between them. Germline CDR1 reads LGHNT; CDR2 reads FRNRAP. The CDR3 extends over 15 amino acids. The chain's CDR3 is CASGLVTGPGNEQFF. CDR3 in DNA: TGTGCTAGTGGTTTGGTCACAGGGCCCGGCAATGAGCAGTTCTTC.

The V and J genes are TRBV6-5 and TRBJ2-7, with TRBD1 matching over 10 bases. The CDR3 consists of 15 residues. From germline, CDR1 is MNHEY and CDR2 SVGAGI. Trimming removed 6 bases from V and 5 bases from J; junction bases left unmatched: 10. The CDR3 nucleotides read TGTGCCAGCAGGGTGGAGGGACAGGGGTACCACGAGCAGTACTTC. The encoded protein is CASRVEGQGYHEQYF.

The chain recombines TRBV3-1 (or the pseudogene TRBV3-2) with TRBJ1-2; a possible D gene is TRBD1 (5 bases). The CDR3 is 15 amino acids. The V and J ends lost 4 bases and 7 bases respectively, with 19 bases between them. Germline CDR1 is LGHDT and CDR2 is YNNKEL (reference sequence). CDR3 DNA: TGTGCCAGCAGCCCCATAGTTCAGGGTAGGGGTGGCTACACCTTC. Protein: CASSPIVQGRGGYTF.

The rearrangement joins TRBV6-6 to TRBJ1-1, with 9 nucleotides matching TRBD1. Germline V gene data show CDR1 as MNHNY and CDR2 as SVGAGI (reference sequence). The V gene end was trimmed by 8 bases and the J gene end by 5 bases; junction bases not matched to a gene: 12. The CDR3 totals 15 residues. CDR3 protein: CASERWGTGRTEAFF. The DNA for the CDR3 is TGTGCCAGCGAGAGGTGGGGGACAGGGCGTACTGAAGCTTTCTTT.

The chain links TRBV5-8 to TRBJ2-1; D gene unclear. Germline-derived CDR1 and CDR2 are SGHTS and YDEGEE. V was pared by 3 bases and J by 7 bases, with 14 bases between. The CDR3 extends over 14 amino acids. The chain's CDR3 is CASSSFRVKNEQFF. DNA for the CDR3: TGTGCCAGCAGCTCCTTTCGGGTGAAAAATGAGCAGTTCTTC.

J is TRBJ1-5 and V is TRBV27, with D unclear. This CDR3 has 13 residues. With 6 bases removed from V and 10 bases from J, the gap between germline ends came to 16 bases. CDR1 is MNHEY, CDR2 SMNVEV, per germline (reference sequence). CDR3 residues: CASSGRPRDPQHF. CDR3 sequence (DNA): TGTGCCAGCAGCGGTCGGCCCCGGGATCCCCAGCATTTT.

The V call is TRBV12-3 or TRBV12-4, the J call TRBJ1-2; tentatively, D is TRBD1 (5 bases). This CDR3 contains 13 residues. V gave up 6 bases and J gave up 8 bases, with 16 bases separating them. The CDR3 loop is CASSLTVRGGYTF. The CDR3 DNA reads as TGTGCCAGCAGCCTGACAGTTCGCGGCGGCTACACCTTC.

V and J are TRBV23-1 and TRBJ1-4; tentative D call: TRBD1 (5 bases). TRBV23-1 is sorted into the ORF group, with uncertain function. The CDR3 is made up of 14 amino acids. Trimming cost V 3 bases and J 6 bases, with 11 bases left between them. CDR3 residues: CASSQGRRYEKLFF. The DNA of the CDR3 is TGCGCCAGCAGTCAGGGGCGCCGGTATGAAAAACTGTTTTTT.

In this sample, this clone turned up once. This chain connects TRBV25-1 to TRBJ2-5, with a weak D call TRBD2 (5 bases). Germline V gene sequence: CDR1 MGHDK, CDR2 SYGVNS. V lost 8 bases and J lost 2, with 18 bases in between. CDR3 length: 15 amino acids. The CDR3 DNA reads TGTGCCAGCTCCGGATTGCGACTACCTCAAGAGACCCAGTACTTC. Protein sequence: CASSGLRLPQETQYF.

V gene TRBV2 combines with J gene TRBJ1-2, with no clear D. Trimming pared 6 bases from V and 7 bases from J, leaving 9 bases between. Per the germline V gene, CDR1 is SNHLY and CDR2 is FYNNEI. The CDR3 runs 11 residues. DNA of the CDR3: TGTGCCAGCAGAGACAATTTTGGCTACACCTTC. This codes for CASRDNFGYTF.